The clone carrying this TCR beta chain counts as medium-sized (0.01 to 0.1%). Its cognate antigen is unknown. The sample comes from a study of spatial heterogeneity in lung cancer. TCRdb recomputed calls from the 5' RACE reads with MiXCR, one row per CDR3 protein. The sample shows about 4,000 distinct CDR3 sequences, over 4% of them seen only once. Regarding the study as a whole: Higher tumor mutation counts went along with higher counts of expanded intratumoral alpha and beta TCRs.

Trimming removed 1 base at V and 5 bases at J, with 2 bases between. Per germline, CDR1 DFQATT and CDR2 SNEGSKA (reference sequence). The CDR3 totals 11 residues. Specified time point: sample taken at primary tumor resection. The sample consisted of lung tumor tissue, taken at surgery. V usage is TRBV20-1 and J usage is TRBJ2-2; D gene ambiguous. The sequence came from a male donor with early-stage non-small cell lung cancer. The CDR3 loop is CSARGTGELFF. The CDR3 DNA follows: TGCAGTGCTAGAGGAACCGGGGAGCTGTTTTTT.